This T cell receptor beta chain comes out of a study of cytomegalovirus exposure and HLA in healthy donors. About the research overall: Unique TCR beta sequences numbering 95 million to 130 million came from approximately 180 million T cells in an earlier analysis. The study's findings and limits: For most TCR beta V segments, an earlier analysis put the productive rate at about 90% or about 30% of the time. Common viral pathogens were later found to be apparently linked to several of the most significant clusters.

The PCR ran on 60 Vbeta and 13 Jbeta primers. Method: immunoSEQ multiplex PCR; TCRdb's copy keeps in-frame clones and lacks some. Seen here are about 120,000 clones, approximately 80% observed once, and the top ten hold 3% to 4%. Though nominally healthy at sampling, donors likely had unrecorded immune exposures. On this clone: No antigen is known for it.

This TCR was recovered from a woman aged 30 to 39 in good health and CMV-seronegative. Sequenced input: PBMCs.

The CDR3 spells CASSNLGGTEAFF. The CDR3 DNA reads TGTGCCAGCAGCAACCTAGGAGGGACTGAAGCTTTCTTT. The chain joins TRBV6-1 to TRBJ1-1; D uncertain. Germline lookup yields CDR1 MNHNS and CDR2 SASEGT. This CDR3 region has 13 residues. V lost 6 bases, J lost 5 bases, and 13 bases lay in between.